Shown below are 18 T cell receptor beta chains from a single sample sequenced in a study of blood T cells in healthy people across ages. With a J-beta primer mix and a sample-barcoded 5' primer, a second PCR ran roughly 7 to 11 cycles. MiXCR, applied by TCRdb to the 5' RACE reads, yields one record per CDR3 protein. Seen here are 1.5 million to 1.8 million distinct CDR3 sequences, about 45% observed once, and the top ten hold 4%. Sequencing input: blood. The receptors stem from a young woman in good health.

This clonotype was counted ten times or more. The genes are TRBV5-4 and TRBJ2-1, with 12 nucleotides matching TRBD2. V was clipped by 4 bases and J by 9 bases; unmatched bases: 11. This CDR3 region has 16 residues. The germline CDR1 and CDR2 sequences are SGHNT and YYREEE (reference sequence). The CDR3, as DNA: TGTGCCAGCAGCCCGATGACTAGCGGGAGCGGTGGTGAGCAGTTCTTC. Its protein product is CASSPMTSGSGGEQFF. Looking up the rest from reference TRBV5-4 and TRBJ2-1 gives the full variable domain: ETGVTQSPTHLIKTRGQQVTLRCSSQSGHNTVSWYQQALGQGPQFIFQYYREEENGRGNFPPRFSGLQFPNYSSELNVNALELDDSALYLCASSPMTSGSGGEQFFGPGTRLTVL.

V usage is TRBV7-6 and J usage is TRBJ2-3; TRBD1 matches at 7 bases. V lost 5 bases and J lost 2; bases outside the gene matches: 16. The CDR3 totals 18 residues. CDR1 SGHVS and CDR2 FNYEAQ come from the germline V gene. The CDR3 DNA is TGTGCCAGCAGCACGCGAAGAGCAGGGGGATTGGACACAGATACGCAGTATTTT. Its protein is CASSTRRAGGLDTDTQYF.

The chain is built from TRBV5-1 and TRBJ2-3; 8 bases map to TRBD2. Germline V gene sequence: CDR1 SGHRS, CDR2 YFSETQ. The V and J ends lost 1 base and 4 bases, in that order; junction bases with no gene match: 8. The CDR3 runs to 16 residues. The CDR3 DNA reads TGCGCCAGCAGCTTGAGAGCAGCGGGAGACCCAGATACGCAGTATTTT. Residues: CASSLRAAGDPDTQYF.

J is TRBJ1-1 and V is TRBV4-3; no firm D call. Germline V CDR1 and CDR2: LGHNA, YSLEER. The CDR3 sequence is 16 residues long. V was clipped by 4 bases and J by 3 bases, with 18 bases between them. CDR3 DNA: TGCGCCAGCAGCCGACCGAGGGCCGTTTTTCACACTGAAGCTTTCTTT. Residues: CASSRPRAVFHTEAFF.

This clonotype was counted between two and nine times. The J gene is TRBJ2-5, the V gene TRBV5-1; TRBD2 matches at 7 bases. Germline V gene sequence: CDR1 SGHRS, CDR2 YFSETQ. This CDR3 is built from 15 residues. The J segment lost 11 bases and the V segment lost 4 bases, leaving 17 bases of the junction unmatched. The CDR3 DNA reads TGCGCCAGCAGCAGAAGAGGACTAGAGGACAATGAGCAGTACTTC. Residues: CASSRRGLEDNEQYF.

The rearrangement links TRBV6-5 to TRBJ1-3; no firm D call. The CDR3 spans 17 residues. Germline CDR1 and CDR2: MNHEY and SVGAGI. V was clipped by 0 bases and J by 0 bases, with 12 bases between them. The CDR3 loop reads CASSYSFSTASGNTIYF. In DNA, the CDR3 is TGTGCCAGCAGTTACTCGTTCAGCACAGCCTCTGGAAACACCATATATTTT.

The rearrangement joins TRBV29-1 to TRBJ1-1; no reliable D call. This CDR3 is 12 amino acids long. Germline CDR1 and CDR2: SQVTM and ANQGSEA. V dropped 6 bases and J dropped 2 bases, with 10 bases sitting between them. The CDR3 is CSVQPGNTEAFF. CDR3 nucleotides: TGCAGCGTCCAACCAGGCAACACTGAAGCTTTCTTT. The whole variable domain, remainder taken from reference TRBV29-1 and TRBJ1-1, is SAVISQKPSRDICQRGTSLTIQCQVDSQVTMMFWYRQQPGQSLTLIATANQGSEATYESGFVIDKFPISRPNLTFSTLTVSNMSPEDSSIYLCSVQPGNTEAFFGQGTRLTVV.

A few counts support this clonotype. This rearrangement joins TRBV29-1 to TRBJ2-5, with 9 bases that match TRBD2. After removal of 4 bases from V and 9 bases from J, the junction contained 15 bases not matched to a gene. Germline CDR1 SQVTM, CDR2 ANQGSEA. CDR3 size: 15 residues. The chain's CDR3 is CSVGSPSGAVVAQYF. As DNA, the CDR3 is TGCAGCGTTGGGTCTCCTAGCGGGGCGGTAGTGGCCCAGTACTTC.

V usage is TRBV4-1 and J usage is TRBJ2-3; D remains ambiguous. Per germline, CDR1 MGHRA and CDR2 YSYEKL. Trimming cost V 1 base and J 7 bases, with 21 bases left between them. CDR3 size: 17 residues. CDR3 sequence reads: CASSQGPTISTRNTQYF. For the CDR3, the DNA is TGCGCCAGCAGCCAAGGTCCTACTATTTCGACCCGGAATACGCAGTATTTT.

This chain links TRBV6-2 or TRBV6-3 with TRBJ1-2, with TRBD1 matching 8 bases. Germline values: CDR1 MNHEY, CDR2 SVGEGT. Trimming cost V 2 bases and J 7 bases; bases outside gene matches: 9. The CDR3 runs 15 residues. CDR3 in amino acids: CASSYVDRGSTGYTF. The CDR3 bases are TGTGCCAGCAGTTACGTCGACAGGGGATCCACTGGCTACACCTTC.

The chain carries TRBV6-1 and TRBJ2-5; 7 bases align to TRBD1. The end of the DNA fits TRBJ2-7 better, so the J call may be wrong. Germline V gene sequence: CDR1 MNHNS, CDR2 SASEGT. CDR3 length: 12 amino acids. CDR3: CANNRGRHEQYF. CDR3 nucleotide sequence: TGTGCCAACAACAGGGGTAGGCACGAGCAGTACTTC.

This clonotype occurred a few times. The chain links TRBV12-3 or TRBV12-4 to TRBJ1-3; unclear D gene. Trimming removed 2 bases from V and 0 bases from J, with 5 bases in between. This CDR3 comprises 14 residues. This CDR3 is CASSLSASGNTIYF. The DNA of the CDR3 is TGTGCCAGCAGTTTATCAGCCTCTGGAAACACCATATATTTT.

The chain couples TRBV27 to TRBJ2-1, with a tentative D call TRBD1 (6 bases). V gave up 3 bases and J gave up 5 bases, with 14 bases separating them. The germline gives CDR1 MNHEY, CDR2 SMNVEV (reference sequence). The CDR3 consists of 15 residues. The CDR3 reads CASSLGALGNNEQFF. CDR3 nucleotides: TGTGCCAGCAGTTTGGGGGCCCTCGGGAACAATGAGCAGTTCTTC.

This clonotype was seen more than once but under ten times. The rearrangement joins TRBV7-2 to TRBJ2-2; D might be TRBD1 or TRBD2, each matching 5 bases. The ends were cut back, 5 bases at V and 4 bases at J, with 20 bases in the middle. In germline, CDR1 is SGHTA, CDR2 FQGNSA. This CDR3 comprises 17 residues. The CDR3 sequence: CASSPNRVGGTTGELFF. The DNA for the CDR3 is TGTGCCAGCAGCCCAAACCGTGTTGGGGGTACCACCGGGGAGCTGTTTTTT.

This clonotype was observed a handful of times. The rearrangement joins TRBV4-3 to TRBJ2-1; tentative D call: TRBD2 (7 bases). Germline CDR1 reads LGHNA; CDR2 reads YSLEER. The CDR3 contains 15 residues. Trimming took 0 bases from V and 9 from J, leaving 15 bases between them. In nucleotides, the CDR3 is TGCGCCAGCAGCCAAGATCTTGGGGGGGCCTCTGAGCAGTTCTTC. As protein: CASSQDLGGASEQFF.

This chain links TRBV7-2 with TRBJ1-3; D ambiguous. Trimming shortened V by 5 bases and J by 0 bases, and 14 bases separated the two germline ends. In germline, CDR1 is SGHTA, CDR2 FQGNSA. The CDR3 length is 16 residues. CDR3 protein: CASSRDLGPSGNTIYF. In nucleotides, the CDR3 is TGTGCCAGCAGCCGGGATCTAGGGCCCTCTGGAAACACCATATATTTT.

The chain recombines TRBV12-3 or TRBV12-4 with TRBJ2-5, with D perhaps TRBD1 (5 bases). Trimming took off 6 bases at V and 4 bases at J, with 9 bases between the two ends. This CDR3 has 12 amino acids. CDR3 sequence (DNA): TGTGCCAGCAGACAGGTGGGAGAGACCCAGTACTTC. Translating gives CASRQVGETQYF.

The chain employs TRBV7-9 and TRBJ2-7, with TRBD1 identical over 8 bases. The CDR3 runs to 15 residues. Germline CDR1 is SEHNR and CDR2 is FQNEAQ (reference sequence). V shed 4 bases and J 2 bases; nucleotides not matched to a gene: 7. The CDR3 DNA sequence: TGTGCCAGCAGCTACGCCCAGGGACAGGCCTACGAGCAGTACTTC. Its protein product is CASSYAQGQAYEQYF.